One and the same sample provided the 30 T cell receptor beta chains below, sequenced in a study of human T cells and chemical hapten exposure. Time point of the sample: patch test 2, 6 weeks after DPC sensitization. Treatment noted: therapeutic diphenylcyclopropenone sensitization with weekly scalp DPC. From the RACE reads, TCRdb called clonotypes with MiXCR, one entry per CDR3 protein. The table has under 450,000 distinct CDR3 sequences, roughly 6% seen once. Here the sequenced sample was whole blood, taken in connection with sensitization to the hapten diphenylcyclopropenone (DPC). These TCRs come from a woman between 18 and 30 years old with alopecia areata. Some clones in this sample may be carry-over from other donors' samples.

The chain couples TRBV20-1 to TRBJ1-4, with 9 bases that match TRBD1. This CDR3 has 17 amino acids. CDR1 is DFQATT, CDR2 SNEGSKA, per germline (reference sequence). Losses at the gene ends were 2 bases for V and 0 bases for J; bases not matched to a gene: 7. The CDR3 sequence: CSARTPGQGPTNEKLFF. DNA of the CDR3: TGCAGTGCTAGAACCCCGGGACAGGGACCAACTAATGAAAAACTGTTTTTT.

This clonotype has only a few counts. The genes are TRBV20-1 and TRBJ1-1; D is ambiguous. The CDR3 is 14 residues long. The V end was cut by 2 bases, the J end by 1 base, with 11 bases between. The germline gives CDR1 DFQATT, CDR2 SNEGSKA (reference sequence). Here the CDR3 DNA reads TGCAGTGCTAGATCTGGCCACAGGAACACTGAAGCTTTCTTT. Encoded protein: CSARSGHRNTEAFF.

This sequence joins TRBV28 and TRBJ1-2; D may be TRBD1 (6 bases). This CDR3 is built from 15 residues. V lost 5 bases and J 3 bases, leaving 16 bases between the germline ends. Looked up from germline, CDR1 is MDHEN and CDR2 is SYDVKM. The CDR3 is CASSPRGGPHYGYTF. CDR3 sequence (DNA): TGTGCCAGCAGTCCCCGAGGGGGGCCTCACTATGGCTACACCTTC.

This clonotype was observed at least ten times. The rearrangement joins TRBV27 to TRBJ1-1; D is unresolved. V gave up 8 bases and J gave up 1 base, with 14 bases separating them. The CDR3 consists of 14 residues. Per germline, CDR1 MNHEY and CDR2 SMNVEV (reference sequence). The CDR3 loop reads CASSLMTGNTEAFF. CDR3 sequence (DNA): TGTGCCAGCTCCTTGATGACGGGGAACACTGAAGCTTTCTTT.

This clonotype was seen a handful of times. This sequence joins TRBV5-1 and TRBJ1-2; D might be TRBD1 (5 bases). There are 13 residues in the CDR3. CDR1 and CDR2 (germline): SGHRS, YFSETQ. The V end was cut by 2 bases, the J end by 7 bases, with 12 bases between. The CDR3 sequence is CASSLSQGAGYTF. Written as DNA, the CDR3 is TGCGCCAGCAGCTTATCGCAGGGCGCTGGCTACACCTTC.

The chain couples TRBV9 to TRBJ1-2; 7 bases fit TRBD1. The length of the CDR3 is 13 residues. Per the germline V gene, CDR1 is SGDLS and CDR2 is YYNGEE. The V gene end was trimmed by 0 bases and the J gene end by 7 bases; junction bases not matched to a gene: 3. The CDR3 sequence: CASSVGQGFGYTF. In nucleotides, the CDR3 is TGTGCCAGCAGCGTAGGACAGGGCTTTGGCTACACCTTC. Complete variable domain (other parts from reference TRBV9 and TRBJ1-2): DSGVTQTPKHLITATGQRVTLRCSPRSGDLSVYWYQQSLDQGLQFLIQYYNGEERAKGNILERFSAQQFPDLHSELNLSSLELGDSALYFCASSVGQGFGYTFGSGTRLTVV.

This clonotype was picked up many times. This chain links TRBV4-1 with TRBJ1-1; D is uncertain. Per the germline V gene, CDR1 is MGHRA and CDR2 is YSYEKL. Deletions cut 6 bases from V and 6 bases from J, with 26 bases between. CDR3 length: 17 amino acids. The CDR3 DNA reads TGCGCCAGCAGTCCGAGTATAACATATCGGGGAGAGGCTGAAGCTTTCTTT. This codes for CASSPSITYRGEAEAFF.

The V gene is TRBV6-2 or TRBV6-3, the J gene TRBJ2-1; TRBD2 matches 13 bases. The V segment lost 6 bases and the J segment 5 bases; nucleotides outside the gene matches: 4. The CDR3 runs to 15 residues. Germline V lookup: CDR1 MNHEY, CDR2 SVGEGT. CDR3 sequence reads: CASRQLAGGHNEQFF. CDR3 DNA: TGTGCCAGCAGACAACTAGCGGGGGGGCACAATGAGCAGTTCTTC.

This clonotype was seen a few times. V gene TRBV2 combines with J gene TRBJ1-6; 9 bases map to TRBD1. The CDR3 length is 14 residues. Trimming at V came to 5 bases and at J to 10 bases, leaving 6 bases not matched to a gene. Germline V gene data show CDR1 as SNHLY and CDR2 as FYNNEI. For the CDR3, the DNA is TGTGCCAGCAGTCCGGGACAGGGTGTCTCACCCCTCCACTTT. Translated: CASSPGQGVSPLHF.

This clonotype was observed a handful of times. The CDR3 DNA reads as TGTGCCAGCAGTATCGGGACTAGCGGCCAAGAGACCCAGTACTTC. Protein sequence: CASSIGTSGQETQYF. The chain has TRBV13 and TRBJ2-5; TRBD2 aligns across 11 bases. CDR1 PRHDT and CDR2 FYEKMQ come from the germline V gene (reference sequence). The CDR3 loop spans 15 amino acids. Trimming at V came to 6 bases and at J to 1 base, leaving 4 bases not matched to a gene.

This clonotype was seen ten or more times. The chain couples TRBV3-1 to TRBJ1-5; D is unclear. Trimming left V 1 base short and J 7 bases short, with 11 bases between. Germline V CDR1 and CDR2: LGHDT, YNNKEL (reference sequence). The CDR3 is 14 residues long. The CDR3 DNA reads as TGTGCCAGCAGCCAAGGAACAGTGGGGCAGCCCCAGCATTTT. Amino acids: CASSQGTVGQPQHF.

This clonotype was recorded at least ten times. The chain has TRBV2 and TRBJ2-2, with 7 bases that match TRBD1. This CDR3 contains 15 residues. The germline V gene encodes CDR1 SNHLY and CDR2 FYNNEI. V shed 4 bases, J shed 0 bases, and the junction held 2 bases outside the gene matches. The CDR3 protein is CASSGQGANTGELFF. CDR3 nucleotide sequence: TGTGCCAGCAGTGGGCAGGGGGCGAACACCGGGGAGCTGTTTTTT. Using reference TRBV2 and TRBJ2-2 for the parts outside the CDR3, the full variable domain is EPEVTQTPSHQVTQMGQEVILRCVPISNHLYFYWYRQILGQKVEFLVSFYNNEISEKSEIFDDQFSVERPDGSNFTLKIRSTKLEDSAMYFCASSGQGANTGELFFGEGSRLTVL.

V usage is TRBV5-6 and J usage is TRBJ2-1; D not certain. V lost 1 base and J lost 10, with 9 bases in between. CDR1 is SGHDT, CDR2 YYEEEE, per germline. This CDR3 spans 12 amino acids. The CDR3 region has the DNA TGTGCCAGCAGCTTGCTGCCCGAGGAGCAGTTCTTC. Protein: CASSLLPEEQFF.

This clonotype has a handful of counts. The rearrangement uses TRBV7-3 and TRBJ1-1; TRBD1 is a possible D gene (5 bases). The CDR3 runs to 13 residues. Germline V lookup: CDR1 SGHTA, CDR2 FQGTGA. V was clipped by 0 bases and J by 10 bases, with 12 bases between them. The CDR3 DNA reads TGTGCCAGCAGCTTAACGGGGACTATAGGAGCTTTCTTT. It is translated as CASSLTGTIGAFF.

The chain joins TRBV12-3 or TRBV12-4 to TRBJ2-3; D is unresolved. Between the trimmed V and J ends, which lost 7 bases and 2 bases, there was a span of 16 bases. The CDR3 totals 15 residues. CDR3 DNA sequence: TGTGCCAGCAACCCGGGCCCCGGAAACACAGATACGCAGTATTTT. Translating gives CASNPGPGNTDTQYF.

In its sample, this clonotype was seen a few times. The genes are TRBV5-1 and TRBJ2-6; the D is unclear. Germline-derived CDR1 and CDR2 are SGHRS and YFSETQ. V dropped 4 bases and J dropped 1 base, with 15 bases sitting between them. This CDR3 is built from 17 residues. CDR3 loop: CASSVDTTESGANVLTF. The CDR3, as DNA: TGCGCCAGCAGCGTAGATACGACGGAATCTGGGGCCAACGTCCTGACTTTC.

This clonotype came up many times. The chain has TRBV20-1 and TRBJ1-5, with D possibly TRBD1 on 6 matching bases. V was trimmed by 4 bases and J by 7 bases, leaving 14 bases between them. This CDR3 has 13 amino acids. The germline V gene encodes CDR1 DFQATT and CDR2 SNEGSKA (reference sequence). This CDR3 is CSAKYRESQPQHF. DNA of the CDR3: TGCAGTGCTAAATACAGGGAGTCCCAGCCCCAGCATTTT.

The chain joins TRBV21-1 to TRBJ2-3; the DNA was not compared with TRBD1, the D call given in the table. TRBV21-1 is recorded as a pseudogene. CDR3 length: 11 residues. This CDR3 reads CASSVAGAQYF. Here the CDR3 DNA reads TGTGCCAGCAGTGTCGCAGGGGCGCAGTATTTT.

This clonotype was counted ten times or more. The CDR3 nucleotides read TGTGCCAGCAGTACCAGGACGCTCCCTAATGAAAAACTGTTTTTT. This codes for CASSTRTLPNEKLFF. The rearrangement uses TRBV27 and TRBJ1-4; D gene ambiguous. This CDR3 is 15 amino acids long. The V gene lost 5 bases and the J gene lost 3 bases, with 13 bases spanning the gap. The V gene's germline CDR1 is MNHEY and CDR2 SMNVEV (reference sequence).

This clonotype showed up many times. The V and J genes are TRBV2 and TRBJ1-6; maybe TRBD1 (5 bases). The germline CDR1 and CDR2 sequences are SNHLY and FYNNEI. Trimming stripped 6 bases from V and 7 bases from J, with 10 bases between. CDR3 length: 13 amino acids. In nucleotides, the CDR3 is TGTGCCAGCAGGGGGGGTAGGAATTCACCCCTCCACTTT. Translation: CASRGGRNSPLHF.

This clonotype was counted between two and nine times. J is TRBJ2-2 and V is TRBV6-2 or TRBV6-3, with D possibly being TRBD1 (5 bases). The CDR3 is made up of 14 amino acids. V lost 4 bases and J 2 bases, leaving 8 bases between the germline ends. Germline V gives CDR1 MNHEY, CDR2 SVGEGT. CDR3 nucleotides: TGTGCCAGCAGTTGGACACTTAACACCGGGGAGCTGTTTTTT. Its translation: CASSWTLNTGELFF.

This clonotype was observed a handful of times. The chain has TRBV6-2 or TRBV6-3 and TRBJ1-1; 8 nucleotides line up with TRBD1. V gave up 0 bases and J gave up 2 bases; unmatched junction bases: 11. Germline V gene lookup returns CDR1 MNHEY and CDR2 SVGEGT. This CDR3 region has 18 residues. The DNA of the CDR3 is TGTGCCAGCAGTTACTCGATACTCAGGGGGCATCTAAACACTGAAGCTTTCTTT. Translating gives CASSYSILRGHLNTEAFF.

This clonotype was seen only a few times. The chain carries TRBV7-8 and TRBJ1-3; a possible D gene is TRBD1 (6 bases). Per the germline V gene, CDR1 is SGHVS and CDR2 is FQNEAQ. The CDR3 contains 16 residues. The V end was cut by 7 bases, the J end by 0 bases, with 16 bases between. Here the CDR3 reads CASTLTQGHSGNTIYF. The CDR3 coding sequence is TGTGCCAGCACCCTGACACAGGGACACTCTGGAAACACCATATATTTT.

This clonotype was recorded a few times. The genes are TRBV3-1 and TRBJ2-3, with D unclear. Trimming cost V 1 base and J 0 bases, with 11 bases left between them. The germline gives CDR1 LGHDT, CDR2 YNNKEL (reference sequence). The CDR3 extends over 16 amino acids. In nucleotides, the CDR3 is TGTGCCAGCAGCCAAGCCCGGTTCTCTAGCACAGATACGCAGTATTTT. Its protein product is CASSQARFSSTDTQYF.

In this sample, this clonotype turned up many times. The rearrangement uses TRBV7-2 and TRBJ2-7; D may be TRBD1 (5 bases). V was clipped by 5 bases and J by 2 bases, with 16 bases between them. CDR1 is SGHTA, CDR2 FQGNSA, per germline. This CDR3 contains 15 residues. CDR3 amino acids: CASSPSYRIAYEQYF. CDR3 nucleotides: TGTGCCAGCAGCCCCTCTTACAGGATAGCCTACGAGCAGTACTTC.

This clonotype was counted at least ten times. This rearrangement joins TRBV11-2 to TRBJ1-4; D perhaps matches TRBD1 (6 bases). The CDR3 is 14 residues long. Per the germline V gene, CDR1 is SGHAT and CDR2 is FQNNGV. The V and J ends lost 3 bases and 4 bases respectively, with 9 bases between them. For the CDR3, the DNA is TGTGCCAGCAGCTTCAGGGGATATAATGAAAAACTGTTTTTT. Amino acids: CASSFRGYNEKLFF.

This clonotype was detected ten times or more. The chain has TRBV7-2 and TRBJ2-3; 8 bases match TRBD2. Germline V gene sequence: CDR1 SGHTA, CDR2 FQGNSA. With V trimmed by 3 bases and J by 1 base, 6 bases remained unmatched. This CDR3 is 16 amino acids long. CDR3 sequence (DNA): TGTGCCAGCAGCTTTGATGGAGCGGGGGGCACAGATACGCAGTATTTT. Translation: CASSFDGAGGTDTQYF.

The V gene is TRBV12-3 or TRBV12-4, the J gene TRBJ2-1, with D unresolved. The germline V and J ends were trimmed by 3 bases and 10 bases, with 16 bases remaining between them. CDR3 length equals 14 residues. CDR3 protein: CASSFPGGRGEQFF. DNA for the CDR3: TGTGCCAGCAGTTTTCCGGGTGGTCGAGGCGAGCAGTTCTTC.

This clonotype was observed at least ten times. This rearrangement joins TRBV6-2 or TRBV6-3 to TRBJ1-1; D ambiguous. Trimming took off 4 bases at V and 0 bases at J, with 9 bases between the two ends. Germline assignment: CDR1 MNHEY and CDR2 SVGEGT. The CDR3 covers 14 residues. This CDR3 reads CASSWHNMNTEAFF. The CDR3 DNA reads TGTGCCAGCAGTTGGCATAACATGAACACTGAAGCTTTCTTT.

In this sample, this clonotype turned up many times. The gene calls are TRBV10-3 and TRBJ2-7; 9 bases agree with TRBD1. The CDR3 has 14 amino acids. Germline lookup yields CDR1 ENHRY and CDR2 SYGVKD. V was pared by 4 bases and J by 3 bases, with 4 bases of the junction left unmatched. CDR3 loop: CAISADRGDYEQYF. The CDR3 DNA reads TGTGCCATCAGTGCGGACAGGGGTGACTACGAGCAGTACTTC.